The 4 T cell receptor beta chains below all came from one sample that was sequenced in a study of blood T cell repertoires in COVID-19. Produced via immunoSEQ multiplex PCR; TCRdb's table is partial and in-frame only. Here the sample spans about 130,000 clones, around nine tenths being singletons. The source material was peripheral blood. These receptors originate from a man between 60 and 75 years old with COVID-19, enrolled during active disease.

The chain is built from TRBV4-1 and TRBJ2-3; a possible D gene is TRBD1 (5 bases). Germline V lookup: CDR1 MGHRA, CDR2 YSYEKL. Trimming took 0 bases from V and 3 from J, leaving 7 bases between them. The length of the CDR3 is 14 residues. The CDR3 DNA follows: TGCGCCAGCAGCCAAGACAGGGTGACAGATACGCAGTATTTT. Encoded protein: CASSQDRVTDTQYF.

The chain has TRBV27 and TRBJ1-1; 7 bases match TRBD1. The V and J ends lost 2 bases and 4 bases, in that order; junction bases with no gene match: 10. The CDR3 spans 16 residues. The germline V gene encodes CDR1 MNHEY and CDR2 SMNVEV (reference sequence). The CDR3 sequence: CASSLLAGQGGTEAFF. DNA for the CDR3: TGTGCCAGCAGTTTACTAGCGGGGCAGGGGGGCACTGAAGCTTTCTTT.

This clone was observed a single time. The chain joins TRBV9 to TRBJ2-7; a possible D gene is TRBD1 (6 bases). There are 13 residues in the CDR3. Trimming removed 0 bases at V and 5 bases at J, with 9 bases between. Germline values: CDR1 SGDLS, CDR2 YYNGEE. The CDR3 region is CASSVARGDEQYF. The CDR3 nucleotides are TGTGCCAGCAGCGTAGCCAGGGGCGACGAGCAGTACTTC.

The rearrangement links TRBV2 to TRBJ1-5; tentative D call: TRBD1 (6 bases). The CDR3 runs 14 residues. V gave up 3 bases and J gave up 9 bases, with 15 bases separating them. Germline V lookup: CDR1 SNHLY, CDR2 FYNNEI. The CDR3 reads CASSDTAGGGPQHF. The CDR3, as DNA: TGTGCCAGCAGTGATACGGCGGGGGGCGGGCCCCAGCATTTT.